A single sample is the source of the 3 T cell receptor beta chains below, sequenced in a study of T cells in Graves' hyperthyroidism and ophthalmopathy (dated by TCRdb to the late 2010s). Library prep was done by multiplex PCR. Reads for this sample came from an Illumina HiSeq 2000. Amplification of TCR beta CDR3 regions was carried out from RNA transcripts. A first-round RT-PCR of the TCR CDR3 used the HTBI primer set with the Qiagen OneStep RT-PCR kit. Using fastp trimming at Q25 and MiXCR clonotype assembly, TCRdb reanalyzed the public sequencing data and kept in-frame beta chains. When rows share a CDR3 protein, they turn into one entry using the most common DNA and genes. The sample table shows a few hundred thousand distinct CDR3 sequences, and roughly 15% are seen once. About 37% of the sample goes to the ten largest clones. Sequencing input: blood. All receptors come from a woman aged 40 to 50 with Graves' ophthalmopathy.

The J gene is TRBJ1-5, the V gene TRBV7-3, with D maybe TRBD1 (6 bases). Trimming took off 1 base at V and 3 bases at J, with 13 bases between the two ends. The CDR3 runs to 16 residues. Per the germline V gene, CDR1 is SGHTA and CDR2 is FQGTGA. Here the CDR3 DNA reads TGTGCCAGCAGCTTAAAATTGAGGACAGACAATCAGCCCCAGCATTTT. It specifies CASSLKLRTDNQPQHF.

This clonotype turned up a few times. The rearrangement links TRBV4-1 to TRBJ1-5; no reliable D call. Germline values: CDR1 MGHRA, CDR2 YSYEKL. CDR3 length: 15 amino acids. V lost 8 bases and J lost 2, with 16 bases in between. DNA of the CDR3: TGCGCCAGCTCAATATCATGGCTGGGCAATCAGCCCCAGCATTTT. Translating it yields CASSISWLGNQPQHF.

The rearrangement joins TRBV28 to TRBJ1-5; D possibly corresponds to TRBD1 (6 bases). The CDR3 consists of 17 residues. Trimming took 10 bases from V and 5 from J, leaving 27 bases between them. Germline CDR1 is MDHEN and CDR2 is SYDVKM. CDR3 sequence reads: CATKRPTGGGRHQPQHF. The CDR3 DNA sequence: TGTGCCACCAAACGCCCAACGGGGGGGGGGCGCCATCAGCCCCAGCATTTT.